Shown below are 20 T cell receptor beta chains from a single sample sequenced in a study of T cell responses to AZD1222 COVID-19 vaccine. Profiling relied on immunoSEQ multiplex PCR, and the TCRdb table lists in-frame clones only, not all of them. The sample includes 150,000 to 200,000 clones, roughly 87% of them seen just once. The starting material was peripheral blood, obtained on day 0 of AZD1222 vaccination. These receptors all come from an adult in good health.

In DNA form, the CDR3 reads TGCGCCAGCAGCTTTAGCCCCGGGGTACAAGTGAATGAGCAGTTCTTC. Residues: CASSFSPGVQVNEQFF. The chain couples TRBV5-1 to TRBJ2-1; D is perhaps TRBD2 (5 bases). Germline CDR1 SGHRS, CDR2 YFSETQ. Trimming stripped 2 bases from V and 7 bases from J, with 19 bases between. The CDR3 is made up of 16 amino acids.

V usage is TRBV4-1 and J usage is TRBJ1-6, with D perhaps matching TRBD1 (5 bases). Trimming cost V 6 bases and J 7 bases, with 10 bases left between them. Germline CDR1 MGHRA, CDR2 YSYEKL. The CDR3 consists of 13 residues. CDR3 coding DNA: TGCGCCAGCAGGGGGACGGGAAATTCACCCCTCCACTTT. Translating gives CASRGTGNSPLHF.

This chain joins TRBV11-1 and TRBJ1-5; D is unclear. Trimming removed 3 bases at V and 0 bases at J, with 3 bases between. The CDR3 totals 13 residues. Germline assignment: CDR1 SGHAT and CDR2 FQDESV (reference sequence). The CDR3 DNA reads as TGTGCCAGCAGCTTTGGTAGCAATCAGCCCCAGCATTTT. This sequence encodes CASSFGSNQPQHF.

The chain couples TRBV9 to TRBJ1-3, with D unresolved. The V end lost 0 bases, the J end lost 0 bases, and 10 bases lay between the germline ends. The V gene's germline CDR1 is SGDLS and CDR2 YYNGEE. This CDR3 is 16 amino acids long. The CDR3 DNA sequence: TGTGCCAGCAGCGTAGGGGCACTTTCCTCTGGAAACACCATATATTTT. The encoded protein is CASSVGALSSGNTIYF. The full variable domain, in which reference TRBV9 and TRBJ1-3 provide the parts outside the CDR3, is DSGVTQTPKHLITATGQRVTLRCSPRSGDLSVYWYQQSLDQGLQFLIQYYNGEERAKGNILERFSAQQFPDLHSELNLSSLELGDSALYFCASSVGALSSGNTIYFGEGSWLTVV.

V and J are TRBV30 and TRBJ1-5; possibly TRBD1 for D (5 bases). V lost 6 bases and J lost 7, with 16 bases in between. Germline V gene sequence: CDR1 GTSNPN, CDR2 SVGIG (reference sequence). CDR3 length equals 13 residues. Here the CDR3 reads CACTGRTGQPQHF. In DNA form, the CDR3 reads TGTGCCTGTACGGGACGGACGGGCCAGCCCCAGCATTTT. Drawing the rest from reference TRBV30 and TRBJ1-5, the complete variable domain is SQTIHQWPATLVQPVGSPLSLECTVEGTSNPNLYWYRQAAGRGLQLLFYSVGIGQISSEVPQNLSASRPQDRQFILSSKKLLLSDSGFYLCACTGRTGQPQHFGDGTRLSIL.

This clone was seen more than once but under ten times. The CDR3 nucleotides are TGTGCCAGCGGCAGTGGCACTGAAGCTTTCTTT. Protein sequence: CASGSGTEAFF. J is TRBJ1-1 and V is TRBV12-3 or TRBV12-4, with D hard to call. V gave up 8 bases and J gave up 4 bases, with 8 bases separating them. The CDR3 extends over 11 amino acids.

CDR3: CASSEFGQGAGELFF. For the CDR3, the DNA is TGTGCCAGCAGTGAATTCGGACAGGGGGCCGGGGAGCTGTTTTTT. The V call is TRBV6-1, the J call TRBJ2-2; 10 bases fit TRBD1. CDR3 length equals 15 residues. After removal of 2 bases from V and 6 bases from J, the junction contained 3 bases not matched to a gene. Germline V CDR1 and CDR2: MNHNS, SASEGT.

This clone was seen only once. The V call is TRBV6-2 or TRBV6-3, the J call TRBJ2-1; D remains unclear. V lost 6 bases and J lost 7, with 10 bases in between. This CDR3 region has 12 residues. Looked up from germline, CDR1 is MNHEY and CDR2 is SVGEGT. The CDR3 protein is CASSPDGNEQFF. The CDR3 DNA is TGTGCCAGCAGCCCGGACGGAAATGAGCAGTTCTTC.

DNA for the CDR3: TGTGCCACCAGCGGGGCCGGTCCCCTCACCGGGGAGCTGTTTTTT. Its protein product is CATSGAGPLTGELFF. The rearrangement links TRBV15 to TRBJ2-2; a weak D match, TRBD1 (5 bases). The ends were cut back, 5 bases at V and 4 bases at J, with 14 bases in the middle. Germline V CDR1 and CDR2: LNHNV, YYDKDF (reference sequence). The CDR3 sequence is 15 residues long. Full variable domain (remainder filled in from reference TRBV15 and TRBJ2-2): DAMVIQNPRYQVTQFGKPVTLSCSQTLNHNVMYWYQQKSSQAPKLLFHYYDKDFNNEADTPDNFQSRRPNTSFCFLDIRSPGLGDTAMYLCATSGAGPLTGELFFGEGSRLTVL.

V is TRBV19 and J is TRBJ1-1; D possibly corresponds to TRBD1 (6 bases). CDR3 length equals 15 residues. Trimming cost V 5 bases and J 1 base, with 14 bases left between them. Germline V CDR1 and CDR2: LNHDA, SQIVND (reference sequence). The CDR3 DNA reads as TGTGCCAGTAGTCCCATCGGGGGGCGGAACACTGAAGCTTTCTTT. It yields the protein CASSPIGGRNTEAFF.

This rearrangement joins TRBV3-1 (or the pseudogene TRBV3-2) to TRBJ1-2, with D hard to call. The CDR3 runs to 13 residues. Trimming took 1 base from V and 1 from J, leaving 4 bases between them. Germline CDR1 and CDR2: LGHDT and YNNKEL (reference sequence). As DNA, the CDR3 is TGTGCCAGCAGCCAAGCGAATAACTATGGCTACACCTTC. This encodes CASSQANNYGYTF.

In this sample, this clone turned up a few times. The CDR3 DNA sequence: TGCGCCAGCAGCCAAGCCCCCTACAGGGGTCCGGACGAGCAGTACTTC. Translated, it gives CASSQAPYRGPDEQYF. The chain carries TRBV4-1 and TRBJ2-7; 7 bases agree with TRBD1. V lost 1 base to trimming and J lost 5 bases; unmatched junction nucleotides: 11. CDR3 length equals 16 residues. Germline V lookup: CDR1 MGHRA, CDR2 YSYEKL.

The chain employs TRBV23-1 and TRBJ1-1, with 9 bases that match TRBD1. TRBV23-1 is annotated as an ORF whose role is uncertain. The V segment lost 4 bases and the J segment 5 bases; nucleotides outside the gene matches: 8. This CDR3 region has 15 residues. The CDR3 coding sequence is TGCGCCAGCAGTCTTCCCGGGACAGGGAGTACTGAAGCTTTCTTT. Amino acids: CASSLPGTGSTEAFF.

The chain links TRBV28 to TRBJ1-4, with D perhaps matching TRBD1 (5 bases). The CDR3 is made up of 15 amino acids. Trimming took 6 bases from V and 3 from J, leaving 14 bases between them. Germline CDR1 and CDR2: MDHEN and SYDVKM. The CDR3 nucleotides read TGTGCCAGCAGCGCTGGGGGGTCAGCTAATGAAAAACTGTTTTTT. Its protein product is CASSAGGSANEKLFF.

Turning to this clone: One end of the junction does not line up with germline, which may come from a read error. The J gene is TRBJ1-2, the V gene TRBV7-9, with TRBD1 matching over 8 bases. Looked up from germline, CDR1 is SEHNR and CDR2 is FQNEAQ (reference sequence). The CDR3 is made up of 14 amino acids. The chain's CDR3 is CASRGAEGQETSGF. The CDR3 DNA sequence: TGTGCCAGCAGGGGAGCGGAGGGACAGGAGACCTCGGGATTC.

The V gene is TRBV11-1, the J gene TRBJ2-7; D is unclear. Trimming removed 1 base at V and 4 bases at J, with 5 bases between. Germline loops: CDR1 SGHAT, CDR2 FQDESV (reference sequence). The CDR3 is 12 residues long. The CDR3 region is CASSLDSYEQYF. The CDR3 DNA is TGTGCCAGCAGCTTAGATTCTTACGAGCAGTACTTC.

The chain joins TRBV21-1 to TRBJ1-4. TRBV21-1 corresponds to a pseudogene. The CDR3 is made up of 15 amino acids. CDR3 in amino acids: CASSKGGGRFEKLFF. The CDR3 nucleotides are TGTGCCAGCAGCAAAGGAGGTGGAAGATTTGAAAAACTGTTTTTT.

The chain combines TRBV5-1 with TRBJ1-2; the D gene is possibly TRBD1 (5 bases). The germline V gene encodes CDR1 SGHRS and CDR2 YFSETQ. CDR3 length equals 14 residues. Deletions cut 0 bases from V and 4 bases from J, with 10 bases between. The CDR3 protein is CASSLVAGSYGYTF. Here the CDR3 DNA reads TGCGCCAGCAGCTTGGTAGCAGGGTCCTATGGCTACACCTTC.

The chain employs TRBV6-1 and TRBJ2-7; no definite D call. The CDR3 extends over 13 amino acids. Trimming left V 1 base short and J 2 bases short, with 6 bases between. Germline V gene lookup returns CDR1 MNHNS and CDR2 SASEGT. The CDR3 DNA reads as TGTGCCAGCAGTGAAGGTTCAACCTACGAGCAGTACTTC. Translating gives CASSEGSTYEQYF.

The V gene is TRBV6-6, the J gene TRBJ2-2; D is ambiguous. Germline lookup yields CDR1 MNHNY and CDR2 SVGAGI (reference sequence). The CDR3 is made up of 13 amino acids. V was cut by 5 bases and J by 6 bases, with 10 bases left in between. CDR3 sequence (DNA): TGTGCCAGCAGTCAGATGGGCGCCGGGGAGCTGTTTTTT. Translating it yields CASSQMGAGELFF.